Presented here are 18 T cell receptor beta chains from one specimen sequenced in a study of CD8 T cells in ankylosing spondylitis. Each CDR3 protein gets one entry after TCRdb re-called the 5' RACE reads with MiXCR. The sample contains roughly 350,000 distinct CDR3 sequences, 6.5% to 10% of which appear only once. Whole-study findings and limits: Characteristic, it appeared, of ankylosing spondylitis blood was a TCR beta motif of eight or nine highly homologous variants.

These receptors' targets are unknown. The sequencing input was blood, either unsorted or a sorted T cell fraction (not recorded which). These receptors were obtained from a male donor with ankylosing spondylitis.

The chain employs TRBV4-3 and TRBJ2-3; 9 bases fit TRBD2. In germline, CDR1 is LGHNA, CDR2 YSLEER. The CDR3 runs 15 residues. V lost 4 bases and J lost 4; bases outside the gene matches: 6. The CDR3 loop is CASSPRLAAADTQYF. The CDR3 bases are TGCGCCAGCAGCCCTAGACTAGCGGCTGCAGATACGCAGTATTTT.

In DNA, the CDR3 is TGCGCCAGCAGCTTGCAGCCTAGCGGGAGAGAAGAGACCCAGTACTTC. This codes for CASSLQPSGREETQYF. This chain links TRBV5-1 with TRBJ2-5; 10 positions agree with TRBD2. Germline lookup yields CDR1 SGHRS and CDR2 YFSETQ. The ends lost 1 base at V and 3 bases at J; junction bases unmatched: 6. CDR3 length equals 16 residues.

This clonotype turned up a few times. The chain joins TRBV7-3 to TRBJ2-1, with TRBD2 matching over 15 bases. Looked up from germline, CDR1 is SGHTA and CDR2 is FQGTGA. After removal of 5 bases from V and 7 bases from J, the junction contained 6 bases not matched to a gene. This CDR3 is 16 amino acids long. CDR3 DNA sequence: TGTGCCAGCAGCCCCCAGGGACTAGCGGGAGGAAATGAGCAGTTCTTC. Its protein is CASSPQGLAGGNEQFF.

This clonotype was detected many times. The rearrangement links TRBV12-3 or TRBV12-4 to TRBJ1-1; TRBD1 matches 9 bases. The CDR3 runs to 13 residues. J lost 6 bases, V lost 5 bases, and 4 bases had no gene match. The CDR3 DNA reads TGTGCCAGCAGTGCCCGGGACAGGGCTGAAGCTTTCTTT. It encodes CASSARDRAEAFF.

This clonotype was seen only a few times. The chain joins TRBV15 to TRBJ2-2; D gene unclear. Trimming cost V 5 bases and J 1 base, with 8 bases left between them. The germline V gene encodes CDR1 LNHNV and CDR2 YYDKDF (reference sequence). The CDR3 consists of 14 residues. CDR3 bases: TGTGCCACCAGCCGACTTCTGAACACCGGGGAGCTGTTTTTT. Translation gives CATSRLLNTGELFF.

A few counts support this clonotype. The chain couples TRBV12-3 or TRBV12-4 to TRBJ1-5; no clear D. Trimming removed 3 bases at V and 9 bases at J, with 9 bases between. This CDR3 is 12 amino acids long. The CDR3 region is CASSFSEGPQHF. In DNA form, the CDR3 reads TGTGCCAGCAGTTTTTCCGAAGGGCCCCAGCATTTT.

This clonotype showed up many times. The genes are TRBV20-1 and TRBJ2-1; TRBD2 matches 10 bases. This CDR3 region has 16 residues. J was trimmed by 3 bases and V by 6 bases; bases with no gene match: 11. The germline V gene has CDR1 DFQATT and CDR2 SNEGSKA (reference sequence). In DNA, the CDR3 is TGCAGTGCCCCCCCGACTAGCGGGCAGAACTACAATGAGCAGTTCTTC. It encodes CSAPPTSGQNYNEQFF.

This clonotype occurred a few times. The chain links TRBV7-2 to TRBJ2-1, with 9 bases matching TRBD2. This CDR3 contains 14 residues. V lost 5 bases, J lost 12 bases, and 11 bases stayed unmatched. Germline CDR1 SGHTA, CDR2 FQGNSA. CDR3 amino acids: CASSRGRGFDRQFF. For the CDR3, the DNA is TGTGCCAGCAGCCGCGGGAGGGGGTTTGATAGGCAGTTCTTC. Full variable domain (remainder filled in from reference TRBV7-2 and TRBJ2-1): GAGVSQSPSNKVTEKGKDVELRCDPISGHTALYWYRQSLGQGLEFLIYFQGNSAPDKSGLPSDRFSAERTGGSVSTLTIQRTQQEDSAVYLCASSRGRGFDRQFFGPGTRLTVL.

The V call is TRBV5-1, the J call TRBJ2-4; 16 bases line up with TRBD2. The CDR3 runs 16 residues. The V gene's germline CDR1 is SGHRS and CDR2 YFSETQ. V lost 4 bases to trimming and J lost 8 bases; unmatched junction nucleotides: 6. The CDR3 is CASSVGLAGGGYIQYF. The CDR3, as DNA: TGCGCCAGCAGCGTGGGACTAGCGGGAGGGGGTTACATTCAGTACTTC. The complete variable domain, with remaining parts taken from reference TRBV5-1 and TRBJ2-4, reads KAGVTQTPRYLIKTRGQQVTLSCSPISGHRSVSWYQQTPGQGLQFLFEYFSETQRNKGNFPGRFSGRQFSNSRSEMNVSTLELGDSALYLCASSVGLAGGGYIQYFGAGTRLSVL.

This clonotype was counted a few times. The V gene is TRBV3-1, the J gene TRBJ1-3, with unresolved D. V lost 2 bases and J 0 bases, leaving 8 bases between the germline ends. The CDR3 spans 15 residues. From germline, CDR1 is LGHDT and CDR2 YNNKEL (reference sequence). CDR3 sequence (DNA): TGTGCCAGCAGCCAAAGCAGGAACTCTGGAAACACCATATATTTT. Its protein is CASSQSRNSGNTIYF.

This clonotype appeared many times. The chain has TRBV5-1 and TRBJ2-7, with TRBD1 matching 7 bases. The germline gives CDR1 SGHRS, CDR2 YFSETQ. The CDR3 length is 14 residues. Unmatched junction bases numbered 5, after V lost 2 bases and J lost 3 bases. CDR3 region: CASSFGQGDYEQYF. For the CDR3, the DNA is TGCGCCAGCAGCTTTGGTCAGGGGGACTACGAGCAGTACTTC.

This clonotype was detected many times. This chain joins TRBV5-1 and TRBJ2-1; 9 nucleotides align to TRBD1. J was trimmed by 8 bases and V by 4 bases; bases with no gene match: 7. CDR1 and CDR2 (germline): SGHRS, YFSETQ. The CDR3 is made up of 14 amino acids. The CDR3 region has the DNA TGCGCCAGCAGCCGGGACAGGGCGTTCGATGAGCAGTTCTTC. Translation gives CASSRDRAFDEQFF.

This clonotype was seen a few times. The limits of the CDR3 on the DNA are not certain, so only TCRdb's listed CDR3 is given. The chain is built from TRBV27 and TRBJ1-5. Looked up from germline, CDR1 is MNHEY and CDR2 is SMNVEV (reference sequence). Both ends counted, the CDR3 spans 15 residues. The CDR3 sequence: CASSISAALNQPQHF.

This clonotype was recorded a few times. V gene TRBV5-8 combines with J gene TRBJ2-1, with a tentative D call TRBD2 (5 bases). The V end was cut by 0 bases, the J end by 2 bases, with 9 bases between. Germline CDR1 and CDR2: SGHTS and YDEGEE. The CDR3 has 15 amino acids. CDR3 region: CASSLGGRTYNEQFF. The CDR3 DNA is TGTGCCAGCAGCTTGGGCGGGCGGACCTACAATGAGCAGTTCTTC.

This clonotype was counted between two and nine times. CDR3 in DNA: TGTGCCAGCAAGATACTAGCGGGAGGTCAAAATGAGCAGTTCTTC. Its protein is CASKILAGGQNEQFF. The chain recombines TRBV12-3 or TRBV12-4 with TRBJ2-1; 12 bases agree with TRBD2. V gave up 7 bases and J gave up 7 bases; unmatched junction bases: 8. There are 15 residues in the CDR3.

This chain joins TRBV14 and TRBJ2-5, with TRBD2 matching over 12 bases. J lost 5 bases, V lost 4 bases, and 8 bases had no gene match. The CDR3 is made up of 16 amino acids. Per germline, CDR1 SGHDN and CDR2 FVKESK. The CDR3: CASSPRLAGAGETQYF. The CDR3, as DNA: TGTGCCAGCAGCCCAAGACTAGCGGGAGCTGGGGAGACCCAGTACTTC.

The CDR3 loop reads CASSPLQNTEAFF. CDR3 nucleotide sequence: TGTGCCAGCTCACCCCTTCAGAACACTGAAGCTTTCTTT. The rearrangement joins TRBV18 to TRBJ1-1; D gene ambiguous. The germline V gene encodes CDR1 KGHSH and CDR2 LQKENI. This CDR3 region has 13 residues. V was cut by 3 bases and J by 1 base, with 6 bases left in between. The full variable domain, completed using reference TRBV18 and TRBJ1-1, is NAGVMQNPRHLVRRRGQEARLRCSPMKGHSHVYWYRQLPEEGLKFMVYLQKENIIDESGMPKERFSAEFPKEGPSILRIQQVVRGDSAAYFCASSPLQNTEAFFGQGTRLTVV.

CDR3 in DNA: TGTGCCAGCAGCTTAGCAGGGACCGGGACAGGGGGCGAAAAACTGTTTTTT. This sequence encodes CASSLAGTGTGGEKLFF. This chain links TRBV7-2 with TRBJ1-4, with TRBD1 identical over 12 bases. V shed 0 bases and J 8 bases; nucleotides not matched to a gene: 7. The CDR3 has 17 amino acids. CDR1 SGHTA and CDR2 FQGNSA come from the germline V gene.